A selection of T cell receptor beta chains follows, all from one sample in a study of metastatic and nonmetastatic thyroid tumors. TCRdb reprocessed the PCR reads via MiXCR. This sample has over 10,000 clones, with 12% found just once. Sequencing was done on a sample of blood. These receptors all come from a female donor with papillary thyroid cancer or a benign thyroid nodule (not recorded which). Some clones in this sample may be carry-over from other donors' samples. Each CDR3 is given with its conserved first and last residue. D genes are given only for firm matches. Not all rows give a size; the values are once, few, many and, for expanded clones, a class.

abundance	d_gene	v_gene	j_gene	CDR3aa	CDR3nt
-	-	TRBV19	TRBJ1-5	CASSPTARGNQPQHF	TGTGCCAGTAGTCCCACAGCTCGTGGCAATCAGCCCCAGCATTTT
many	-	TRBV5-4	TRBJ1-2	CASSVPSGDPNGYTF	TGTGCCAGCAGCGTACCCTCGGGGGACCCTAATGGCTACACCTTC
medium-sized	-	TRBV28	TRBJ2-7	CASSWGRYEQYF	TGTGCCAGCAGTTGGGGGAGGTACGAGCAGTACTTC
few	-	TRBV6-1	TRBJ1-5	CASSEGGTVNQPQHF	TGTGCCAGCAGTGAAGGTGGAACAGTCAATCAGCCCCAGCATTTT
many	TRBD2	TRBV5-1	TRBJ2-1	CASSPGTSGGKQFF	TGCGCCAGCAGCCCAGGGACTAGCGGGGGGAAGCAGTTCTTC
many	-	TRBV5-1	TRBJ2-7	CASSFSGRDEQYF	TGCGCCAGCAGCTTTTCAGGGCGCGACGAGCAGTACTTC
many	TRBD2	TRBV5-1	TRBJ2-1	CASSTTSGEYNEQFF	TGCGCCAGCAGCACGACTAGCGGGGAGTACAATGAGCAGTTCTTC
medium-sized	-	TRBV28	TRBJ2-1	CASRTSGESYNEQFF	TGTGCCAGCAGAACCTCGGGAGAAAGCTACAATGAGCAGTTCTTC
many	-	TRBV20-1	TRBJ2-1	CSARDGQRTDNEQFF	TGCAGTGCTAGAGATGGCCAGCGGACAGACAATGAGCAGTTCTTC
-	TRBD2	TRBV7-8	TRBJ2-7	CASSLGGRLSEQYF	TGTGCCAGCAGCTTGGGCGGGAGACTATCCGAGCAGTACTTC
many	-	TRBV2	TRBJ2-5	CASIITVEFGETQYF	TGTGCCAGCATTATAACTGTAGAATTCGGGGAGACCCAGTACTTC
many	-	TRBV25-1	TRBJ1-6	CASSEGGRGQNSPLHF	TGTGCCAGCAGTGAAGGAGGCCGGGGGCAGAATTCACCCCTCCACTTT
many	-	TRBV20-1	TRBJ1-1	CSARDMGWQNTEAFF	TGCAGTGCTAGAGATATGGGATGGCAAAACACTGAAGCTTTCTTT
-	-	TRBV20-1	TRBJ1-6	CSAEGRLGESPLHF	TGCAGTGCGGAGGGACGGCTTGGTGAGTCACCCCTCCACTTT
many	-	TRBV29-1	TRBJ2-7	CSVGGVGGAPYEQYF	TGCAGCGTTGGTGGGGTGGGGGGGGCTCCCTACGAGCAGTACTTC
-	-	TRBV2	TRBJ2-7	CASRRRDSYEQYF	TGTGCCAGCAGGCGACGGGACTCTTACGAGCAGTACTTC
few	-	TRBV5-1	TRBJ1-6	CASSRGVTVWNSPLHF	TGCGCCAGCAGCCGGGGGGTTACAGTGTGGAATTCACCCCTCCACTTT
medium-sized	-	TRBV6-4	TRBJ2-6	CASSDAKSGANVLTF	TGTGCCAGCAGTGACGCCAAATCTGGGGCCAACGTCCTGACTTTC
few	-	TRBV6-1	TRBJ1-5	CASSEQVGGQPQHF	TGTGCCAGCAGTGAACAGGTCGGGGGTCAGCCCCAGCATTTT
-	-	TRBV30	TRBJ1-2	CAWSPPGTVRCGYTF	TGTGCCTGGAGCCCTCCTGGTACAGTCAGGTGTGGCTACACCTTC
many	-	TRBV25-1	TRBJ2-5	CASSEPGETQYF	TGTGCCAGCAGTGAACCTGGAGAGACCCAGTACTTC
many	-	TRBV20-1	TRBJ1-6	CSANRQADSPLHF	TGCAGTGCTAACCGACAGGCGGATTCACCCCTCCACTTT
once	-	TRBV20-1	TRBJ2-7	CSARGGQGIAYEQYF	TGCAGTGCTAGAGGGGGGCAGGGGATTGCCTACGAGCAGTACTTC
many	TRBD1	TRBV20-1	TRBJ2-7	CSARGQIGEQYF	TGCAGTGCCAGGGGACAGATCGGCGAGCAGTACTTC
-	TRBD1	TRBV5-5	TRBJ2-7	CASSLSDREGEQYF	TGTGCCAGCAGTTTGTCGGACAGGGAAGGCGAGCAGTACTTC
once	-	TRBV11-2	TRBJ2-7	CASSLRPYEQYF	TGTGCCAGCAGCTTACGGCCCTACGAGCAGTACTTC
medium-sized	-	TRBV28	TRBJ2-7	CASRGTGSVYEQYF	TGTGCCAGCAGGGGAACAGGGTCGGTCTACGAGCAGTACTTC
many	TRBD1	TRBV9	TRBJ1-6	CASSCTGVLNNSPLHF	TGTGCCAGCAGCTGCACAGGGGTGCTTAATAATTCACCCCTCCACTTT